Below are 9 T cell receptor beta chains sequenced from a single sample in a study of T cell responses to AZD1222 COVID-19 vaccine. Only in-frame clones appear in the TCRdb table, and some are missing; sequencing was by immunoSEQ multiplex PCR. Seen here are fewer than 95,000 clones, more than 80% observed once, and the top ten hold roughly 29%. Sequenced material: peripheral blood, taken on day 0 of AZD1222 vaccination. Source of these receptors: an adult in good health.

CDR3 sequence: CASSSWTELEVQETQYF. The CDR3 DNA reads as TGTGCCAGCAGTTCCTGGACGGAGCTGGAAGTTCAAGAGACCCAGTACTTC. The rearrangement joins TRBV28 to TRBJ2-5; D not resolved. The CDR3 sequence is 17 residues long. CDR1 and CDR2 from the germline V gene are MDHEN and SYDVKM. With 4 bases removed from V and 2 bases from J, the gap between germline ends came to 20 bases. Together with reference TRBV28 and TRBJ2-5, the CDR3 gives the full variable domain: DVKVTQSSRYLVKRTGEKVFLECVQDMDHENMFWYRQDPGLGLRLIYFSYDVKMKEKGDIPEGYSVSREKKERFSLILESASTNQTSMYLCASSSWTELEVQETQYFGPGTRLLVL.

The rearrangement uses TRBV4-2 and TRBJ2-1; the match to TRBD2 covers 8 bases. In germline, CDR1 is LGHNA, CDR2 YNFKEQ. The CDR3 runs to 16 residues. Trimming cost V 0 bases and J 10 bases; bases outside gene matches: 11. The CDR3 reads CASSQDSGLAGGEQFF. CDR3 sequence (DNA): TGTGCCAGCAGCCAAGATTCGGGGCTAGCGGGTGGGGAGCAGTTCTTC.

The chain uses TRBV7-3 and TRBJ1-5; no reliable D call. The CDR3 length is 14 residues. Germline CDR1 SGHTA, CDR2 FQGTGA. The V gene lost 6 bases and the J gene lost 1 base, with 10 bases spanning the gap. The DNA for the CDR3 is TGTGCCAGCAGTTATACAGCAAGCAATCAGCCCCAGCATTTT. It codes for CASSYTASNQPQHF.

This chain links TRBV29-1 with TRBJ2-7; possibly TRBD2 for D (6 bases). Trimming took 1 base from V and 3 from J, leaving 13 bases between them. CDR1 and CDR2 (germline): SQVTM, ANQGSEA. There are 14 residues in the CDR3. The CDR3: CSVEGEARFYEQYF. As DNA, the CDR3 is TGCAGCGTTGAAGGGGAGGCTCGATTCTACGAGCAGTACTTC.

This chain joins TRBV5-1 and TRBJ1-5, with 12 bases fitting TRBD1. Germline V gene data show CDR1 as SGHRS and CDR2 as YFSETQ. V was clipped by 4 bases and J by 4 bases; unmatched bases: 6. CDR3 length equals 16 residues. The CDR3, as DNA: TGCGCCAGCAGCATAGGGACAGGGGGCAGTAATCAGCCCCAGCATTTT. Amino acids: CASSIGTGGSNQPQHF.

The genes are TRBV18 and TRBJ2-7, with 7 bases lining up with TRBD1. The trim removed 6 bases at V and 4 bases at J, leaving 9 bases unmatched. Germline CDR1 reads KGHSH; CDR2 reads LQKENI. The CDR3 extends over 14 amino acids. The DNA for the CDR3 is TGTGCCAGCTCCTTAAACAGGGGCCCTTACGAGCAGTACTTC. Protein sequence: CASSLNRGPYEQYF. The variable domain in full, with the rest retrieved from reference TRBV18 and TRBJ2-7, is NAGVMQNPRHLVRRRGQEARLRCSPMKGHSHVYWYRQLPEEGLKFMVYLQKENIIDESGMPKERFSAEFPKEGPSILRIQQVVRGDSAAYFCASSLNRGPYEQYFGPGTRLTVT.

The rearrangement uses TRBV20-1 and TRBJ1-2, with D unresolved. V lost 6 bases and J 8 bases, leaving 13 bases between the germline ends. In germline, CDR1 is DFQATT, CDR2 SNEGSKA (reference sequence). The CDR3 has 11 residues. In nucleotides, the CDR3 is TGCAGTGCCCCTTTGGACTCGGGCTACACCTTC. Amino acids: CSAPLDSGYTF.

The V and J genes are TRBV6-5 and TRBJ2-7; 9 positions agree with TRBD1. Germline CDR1 is MNHEY and CDR2 is SVGAGI. Trimming removed 3 bases from V and 2 bases from J; junction bases left unmatched: 2. The CDR3 runs to 14 residues. CDR3 sequence (DNA): TGTGCCAGCAGTTATGACAGGGGGGCCTACGAGCAGTACTTC. It specifies CASSYDRGAYEQYF.

V gene TRBV19 combines with J gene TRBJ1-6; D perhaps matches TRBD1 (5 bases). Deletions cut 5 bases from V and 0 bases from J, with 11 bases between. The CDR3 runs to 16 residues. Germline V gene data show CDR1 as LNHDA and CDR2 as SQIVND (reference sequence). As DNA, the CDR3 is TGTGCCAGTAGTCCCGCAGGGAGCTCCTATAATTCACCCCTCCACTTT. Residues: CASSPAGSSYNSPLHF.